The 22 T cell receptor beta chains below all came from one sample that was sequenced in a study of cytomegalovirus exposure and HLA in healthy donors. The PCR used 60 Vbeta and 13 Jbeta primers. Using immunoSEQ multiplex PCR, the repertoire was profiled, and TCRdb retains in-frame clones only, with some absent. The repertoire has roughly 140,000 clones, under 75% of them found once; the top ten carry roughly 6.8%. The sequenced sample was PBMCs. The receptor set was obtained from an older woman in good health and CMV-seropositive.

The chain joins TRBV6-6 to TRBJ2-5; 15 bases are shared with TRBD2. The junction had 3 bases not matched to a gene; V was cut back by 5 bases and J by 5 bases. Per germline, CDR1 MNHNY and CDR2 SVGAGI (reference sequence). CDR3 length: 15 amino acids. The CDR3 DNA reads as TGTGCCAGCAGTACAGGGACTAGCGGGAGGGAGACCCAGTACTTC. This gives the protein CASSTGTSGRETQYF.

The rearrangement joins TRBV5-4 to TRBJ2-1; the match to TRBD2 covers 9 bases. The germline CDR1 and CDR2 sequences are SGHNT and YYREEE (reference sequence). The CDR3 has 15 amino acids. Trimming removed 3 bases from V and 9 bases from J; junction bases left unmatched: 10. The CDR3 reads CASSSGGTSHIEQFF. CDR3 DNA: TGTGCCAGCAGCTCGGGGGGGACTAGCCATATTGAGCAGTTCTTC.

This chain connects TRBV5-1 to TRBJ1-2, with TRBD1 as a possible D gene (6 bases). Germline CDR1 is SGHRS and CDR2 is YFSETQ. Trimming shortened V by 4 bases and J by 1 base, and 8 bases separated the two germline ends. The CDR3 extends over 13 amino acids. In DNA, the CDR3 is TGCGCCAGCAGCCCGGACAGTAACTATGGCTACACCTTC. The encoded protein is CASSPDSNYGYTF.

This chain's CDR3 is CASSSPSGGETQYF. CDR3 nucleotides: TGCGCCAGCAGCTCCCCTAGCGGTGGGGAGACCCAGTACTTC. The chain combines TRBV5-1 with TRBJ2-5; 7 bases line up with TRBD2. This CDR3 is 14 amino acids long. V shed 3 bases, J shed 5 bases, and the junction held 7 bases outside the gene matches. Germline V lookup: CDR1 SGHRS, CDR2 YFSETQ.

V gene TRBV19 combines with J gene TRBJ2-1; 13 bases map to TRBD2. V dropped 5 bases and J dropped 5; count of bases not matched to a gene: 6. This CDR3 is 16 amino acids long. Germline lookup yields CDR1 LNHDA and CDR2 SQIVND (reference sequence). CDR3 loop: CASSWTSGSFHNEQFF. CDR3 sequence (DNA): TGTGCCAGTAGTTGGACTAGCGGGAGTTTCCACAATGAGCAGTTCTTC.

The chain links TRBV5-4 to TRBJ2-7; possible D gene TRBD1, 5 bases. This CDR3 region has 14 residues. The V end lost 0 bases, the J end lost 5 bases, and 12 bases lay between the germline ends. Germline CDR1 and CDR2: SGHNT and YYREEE (reference sequence). Here the CDR3 DNA reads TGTGCCAGCAGCTTGGTGGGGCCAGGGAACGAGCAGTACTTC. Protein product: CASSLVGPGNEQYF.

The chain has TRBV2 and TRBJ1-5, with 8 positions matching TRBD1. The V segment lost 5 bases and the J segment 3 bases; nucleotides outside the gene matches: 9. The CDR3 sequence is 16 residues long. The germline V gene has CDR1 SNHLY and CDR2 FYNNEI. Here the CDR3 DNA reads TGTGCCAGCAGTCTTCAGGGGGCGCAGAACAATCAGCCCCAGCATTTT. It encodes CASSLQGAQNNQPQHF.

The chain combines TRBV6-5 with TRBJ1-1; perhaps TRBD1 as D (5 bases). The germline gives CDR1 MNHEY, CDR2 SVGAGI. The V and J ends lost 7 bases and 4 bases respectively, with 19 bases between them. This CDR3 is built from 15 residues. The CDR3 bases are TGTGCCAGCACCCCAGCGGGACGAAGCTTCACTGAAGCTTTCTTT. Residues: CASTPAGRSFTEAFF.

The chain couples TRBV6-5 to TRBJ1-4, with 8 nucleotides matching TRBD1. V trimming: 8 bases; J trimming: 10 bases; junction bases outside the gene matches: 15. CDR1 is MNHEY and CDR2 is SVGAGI in the germline V gene. The CDR3 length is 15 residues. The CDR3 protein is CASGQGAVGWVKLFF. Written as DNA, the CDR3 is TGTGCCAGCGGGCAGGGGGCTGTGGGCTGGGTAAAACTGTTTTTT.

The V gene is TRBV10-3, the J gene TRBJ2-6; 7 bases align to TRBD1. Germline V lookup: CDR1 ENHRY, CDR2 SYGVKD. Trimming at V came to 4 bases and at J to 2 bases, leaving 5 bases not matched to a gene. The CDR3 is 16 amino acids. Here the CDR3 reads CAISGRQGAGANVLTF. The CDR3 nucleotides read TGTGCCATCAGTGGAAGGCAGGGGGCTGGGGCCAACGTCCTGACTTTC.

The genes are TRBV6-6 and TRBJ2-3, with a weak D call TRBD2 (6 bases). Germline CDR1 MNHNY, CDR2 SVGAGI (reference sequence). Between the trimmed V and J ends, which lost 6 bases and 1 base, there was a span of 17 bases. The CDR3 consists of 16 residues. The CDR3 region has the DNA TGTGCCAGCAGCTGGGGGGTGGGGCGGGGCACAGATACGCAGTATTTT. Protein: CASSWGVGRGTDTQYF.

The chain's CDR3 is CASNGQTSGNTGELFF. As DNA, the CDR3 is TGCGCCAGCAACGGCCAAACTAGCGGAAACACCGGGGAGCTGTTTTTT. The rearrangement links TRBV5-1 to TRBJ2-2, with 8 bases lining up with TRBD2. Germline CDR1 is SGHRS and CDR2 is YFSETQ. Germline trimming cut 6 bases from V and 2 bases from J; bases unmatched to any gene: 9. This CDR3 has 16 residues.

V gene TRBV7-6 combines with J gene TRBJ2-1, with D perhaps TRBD1 (5 bases). The germline CDR1 and CDR2 sequences are SGHVS and FNYEAQ. Trimming took off 7 bases at V and 2 bases at J, with 15 bases between the two ends. CDR3 length equals 15 residues. As DNA, the CDR3 is TGTGCCAGCACCAAAGAGCAGGGCGCCTACAATGAGCAGTTCTTC. This gives the protein CASTKEQGAYNEQFF.

The chain uses TRBV25-1 and TRBJ1-2, with D tentatively TRBD1 (6 bases). The CDR3 contains 17 residues. CDR1 MGHDK and CDR2 SYGVNS come from the germline V gene. V shed 2 bases and J shed 1 base, with 17 bases lying between them. The CDR3 reads CASSESSGVFDNYGYTF. For the CDR3, the DNA is TGTGCCAGCAGTGAAAGTTCAGGGGTGTTTGATAACTATGGCTACACCTTC.

There are a few counts of this clone. The chain has TRBV7-9 and TRBJ1-1; the match to TRBD1 covers 9 bases. The CDR3 has 17 residues. V was pared by 5 bases and J by 0 bases, with 10 bases of the junction left unmatched. From germline, CDR1 is SEHNR and CDR2 FQNEAQ (reference sequence). The CDR3 spells CASSRPGQGKLNTEAFF. CDR3 nucleotide sequence: TGTGCCAGCAGCCGACCGGGACAGGGAAAGTTGAACACTGAAGCTTTCTTT.

This clone was counted only a few times. The rearrangement joins TRBV13 to TRBJ2-1; 10 nucleotides align to TRBD2. Germline loops: CDR1 PRHDT, CDR2 FYEKMQ (reference sequence). The CDR3 contains 16 residues. V dropped 0 bases and J dropped 6; count of bases not matched to a gene: 5. The CDR3 nucleotides read TGTGCCAGCAGCTTAGGAAGCGGGAGGGCCTTCAATGAGCAGTTCTTC. Translated, it gives CASSLGSGRAFNEQFF.

The chain recombines TRBV30 with TRBJ1-5, with D possibly TRBD1 on 5 matching bases. The germline CDR1 and CDR2 sequences are GTSNPN and SVGIG (reference sequence). The V gene lost 2 bases and the J gene lost 4 bases, with 9 bases spanning the gap. The CDR3 extends over 13 amino acids. CDR3: CAWSRGSNQPQHF. CDR3 nucleotides: TGTGCCTGGAGTCGGGGGTCAAATCAGCCCCAGCATTTT.

V is TRBV7-9 and J is TRBJ1-1; D remains ambiguous. The V and J ends lost 4 bases and 5 bases respectively, with 14 bases between them. Germline V CDR1 and CDR2: SEHNR, FQNEAQ (reference sequence). The CDR3 has 14 amino acids. For the CDR3, the DNA is TGTGCCAGCAGCTGGGTCGTCCGGAGTACTGAAGCTTTCTTT. Residues: CASSWVVRSTEAFF.

Only a few counts were recorded for this clone. This chain connects TRBV9 to TRBJ1-2; maybe TRBD1 (6 bases). This CDR3 is built from 14 residues. Trimming stripped 4 bases from V and 4 bases from J, with 14 bases between. Germline lookup yields CDR1 SGDLS and CDR2 YYNGEE. The CDR3 DNA reads as TGTGCCAGCAGCCCTTCAGGGGTCGGCTATGGCTACACCTTC. It encodes CASSPSGVGYGYTF.

The gene calls are TRBV2 and TRBJ2-4, with 8 bases fitting TRBD1. Per the germline V gene, CDR1 is SNHLY and CDR2 is FYNNEI. This CDR3 comprises 14 residues. The V and J ends lost 4 bases and 4 bases, in that order; junction bases with no gene match: 3. The CDR3 spells CASSVRTGKNIQYF. The CDR3 DNA reads TGTGCCAGCAGTGTACGGACAGGGAAAAACATTCAGTACTTC.

This rearrangement joins TRBV29-1 to TRBJ2-7; 9 bases agree with TRBD1. J gave up 6 bases and V 0 bases, and 3 bases lay outside the gene matches. The germline V gene has CDR1 SQVTM and CDR2 ANQGSEA. The CDR3 runs to 13 residues. CDR3 coding DNA: TGCAGCGTTGAAGATACAGGGGGCCTCGAGCAGTACTTC. This encodes CSVEDTGGLEQYF.

V is TRBV7-2 and J is TRBJ2-1; a possible D gene is TRBD1 (5 bases). Trimming pared 1 base from V and 2 bases from J, leaving 6 bases between. There are 14 residues in the CDR3. Looked up from germline, CDR1 is SGHTA and CDR2 is FQGNSA. The CDR3 nucleotides are TGTGCCAGCAGCTTAGAACAGGCCTACAATGAGCAGTTCTTC. Its translation is CASSLEQAYNEQFF.